This entry describes one TCR beta chain. Its target is not known. With 60 Vbeta and 13 Jbeta primers, the PCR was carried out. Produced via immunoSEQ multiplex PCR; TCRdb's table is partial and in-frame only. Of roughly 150,000 clones in the sample, around 75% were seen once. This record belongs to a study of cytomegalovirus exposure and HLA in healthy donors. Background on the study: Caucasian-associated ancestry cluster membership applied to about 83% of around 400 genotyped donors. Overall study results and limits: Clonal expansion, a later analysis showed, was greater in HLA-associated TCR beta chains than in equally common others. The authors assumed roughly uniform sequencing depth across donors for presence/absence analyses.

Trimming left V 6 bases short and J 4 bases short, with 19 bases between. The CDR3 runs 15 residues. Germline CDR1 is SGHDN and CDR2 is FVKESK. V and J are TRBV14 and TRBJ2-7, with D possibly being TRBD2 (7 bases). The TCR was taken from a male donor in good health and CMV-seronegative. Material for sequencing was PBMCs. CDR3 sequence (DNA): TGTGCCAGCAGGCCCTCCGGGGGGCGCGATTACGAGCAGTACTTC. Protein: CASRPSGGRDYEQYF.